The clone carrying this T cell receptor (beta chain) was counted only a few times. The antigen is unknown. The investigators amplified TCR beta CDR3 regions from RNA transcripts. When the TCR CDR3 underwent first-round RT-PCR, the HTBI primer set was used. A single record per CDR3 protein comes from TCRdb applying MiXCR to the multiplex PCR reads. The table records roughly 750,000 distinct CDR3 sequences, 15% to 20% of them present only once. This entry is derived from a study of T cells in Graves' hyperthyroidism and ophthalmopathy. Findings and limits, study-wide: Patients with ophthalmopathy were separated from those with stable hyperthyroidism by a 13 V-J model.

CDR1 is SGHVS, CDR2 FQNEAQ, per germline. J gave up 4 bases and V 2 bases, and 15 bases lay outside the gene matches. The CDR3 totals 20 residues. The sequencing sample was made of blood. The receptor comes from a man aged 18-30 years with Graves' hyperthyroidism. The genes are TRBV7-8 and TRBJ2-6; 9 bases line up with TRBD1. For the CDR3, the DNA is TGTGCCAGCAGCTTAAGCAGGGGACAGACAGGGGGTTCCGGGGCCAACGTCCTGACTTTC. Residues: CASSLSRGQTGGSGANVLTF.